This T cell receptor beta chain stems from a study of T cell responses to AZD1222 COVID-19 vaccine. V lost 6 bases and J lost 0, with 8 bases in between. Germline values: CDR1 MNHEY, CDR2 SVGAGI. The CDR3 spans 13 residues. Clones were read by immunoSEQ multiplex PCR, and TCRdb kept only the in-frame ones, dropping some. The table includes roughly 150,000 clones, about nine tenths detected once. This chain joins TRBV6-5 and TRBJ1-1; D not certain. The origin of this receptor is an adult in good health. The specimen comprised peripheral blood, sampled on day 0 of AZD1222 vaccination. In nucleotides, the CDR3 is TGTGCCAGCAGGCAGCAGATGAACACTGAAGCTTTCTTT. Translation gives CASRQQMNTEAFF.